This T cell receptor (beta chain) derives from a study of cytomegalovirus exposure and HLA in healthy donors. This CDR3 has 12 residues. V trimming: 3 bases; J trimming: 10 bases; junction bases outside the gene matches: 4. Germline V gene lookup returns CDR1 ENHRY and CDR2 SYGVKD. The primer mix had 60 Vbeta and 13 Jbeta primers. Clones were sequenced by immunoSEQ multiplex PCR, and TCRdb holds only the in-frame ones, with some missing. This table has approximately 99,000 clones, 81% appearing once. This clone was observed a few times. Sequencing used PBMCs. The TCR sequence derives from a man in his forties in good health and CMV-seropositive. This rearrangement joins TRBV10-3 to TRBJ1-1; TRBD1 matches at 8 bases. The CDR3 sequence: CAISESDRGAFF. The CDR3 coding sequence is TGTGCCATCAGTGAATCAGACAGGGGAGCTTTCTTT.